A single sample gave rise to the 16 T cell receptor beta chains below, sequenced in a study of shared clonotypes between healthy human individuals. Sequencing was performed with immunoSEQ multiplex PCR; in TCRdb, only in-frame clones are kept and a portion is missing. The sample holds fewer than 650,000 clones, 76% seen once. The sample consisted of PBMCs. The receptors were sampled from a woman aged 40 to 55 in good health. Some clones in this sample may be carry-over from other donors' samples.

V is TRBV7-9 and J is TRBJ2-7; D tentatively reads TRBD1 or TRBD2 (5 bases each). The CDR3 contains 15 residues. Germline CDR1 is SEHNR and CDR2 is FQNEAQ (reference sequence). The V gene lost 10 bases and the J gene lost 3 bases, with 22 bases spanning the gap. The CDR3 protein is CATKDPEGNFYEQYF. CDR3 bases: TGTGCCACCAAAGACCCCGAGGGGAACTTCTACGAGCAGTACTTC.

The CDR3 DNA reads TGTGCCAGCAGTGAGGGACAGGAGAACAATGAGCAGTTCTTC. Translated: CASSEGQENNEQFF. The chain joins TRBV6-4 to TRBJ2-1, with TRBD1 identical over 8 bases. V lost 3 bases and J lost 5; bases outside the gene matches: 3. Germline V lookup: CDR1 MRHNA, CDR2 SNTAGT. CDR3 length: 14 amino acids.

This chain links TRBV11-2 with TRBJ2-5, with D perhaps given as TRBD1 or TRBD2 (6 bases each). The CDR3 sequence is 15 residues long. The ends were cut back, 2 bases at V and 5 bases at J, with 15 bases in the middle. Germline assignment: CDR1 SGHAT and CDR2 FQNNGV. This chain's CDR3 is CASSLSGPGGETQYF. The CDR3 DNA follows: TGTGCCAGCAGCTTAAGCGGGCCTGGGGGCGAGACCCAGTACTTC.

In the case of this clone: Other nucleotide sequences in the sample specify the same CDR3. CDR3 DNA: TGTGCCAGCAGCTTAGGAGGGCGGAACACCGGGGAGCTGTTTTTT. Amino acids: CASSLGGRNTGELFF. The chain employs TRBV11-3 and TRBJ2-2; a weak D match, TRBD2 (5 bases). This CDR3 has 15 residues. V lost 1 base and J lost 1, with 7 bases in between. Germline V CDR1 and CDR2: SGHNT, YENEEA.

The V gene is TRBV28, the J gene TRBJ2-2; perhaps TRBD2 as D (5 bases). CDR3 size: 15 residues. Germline assignment: CDR1 MDHEN and CDR2 SYDVKM. Trimming left V 0 bases short and J 8 bases short, with 13 bases between. The CDR3 DNA sequence: TGTGCCAGCAGTTTATGGGCGGGTGCGAGGGGGGAGCTGTTTTTT. Translating gives CASSLWAGARGELFF.

A note on this clone: A read error may be the cause here, since a much bigger clone is one base away. The chain links TRBV10-1 to TRBJ2-7, with D possibly TRBD2 on 6 matching bases. CDR3 size: 14 residues. Germline V gene sequence: CDR1 WNHNN, CDR2 SYGVQD (reference sequence). Between the trimmed V and J ends, which lost 8 bases and 6 bases, there was a span of 20 bases. DNA for the CDR3: TGCGCCAGCCAGATAGGTCAGGGAGGAGGCGAGCAGTACTTC. Amino acid sequence: CASQIGQGGGEQYF.

This clone turned up a few times. This chain links TRBV9 with TRBJ2-1; perhaps TRBD2 as D (5 bases). Germline CDR1 is SGDLS and CDR2 is YYNGEE. The CDR3 spans 14 residues. The germline V and J ends were trimmed by 0 bases and 6 bases, with 10 bases remaining between them. The CDR3 sequence: CASSVGGSTNEQFF. CDR3 DNA: TGTGCCAGCAGCGTAGGTGGGAGTACCAATGAGCAGTTCTTC.

The rearrangement uses TRBV5-5 and TRBJ2-7; D unresolved. Trimming took 0 bases from V and 3 from J, leaving 7 bases between them. The CDR3 is 13 residues long. In germline, CDR1 is SGHKS, CDR2 YYEKEE (reference sequence). The CDR3 coding sequence is TGTGCCAGCAGCTTGGAGGCTGACTACGAGCAGTACTTC. It yields the protein CASSLEADYEQYF.

This clone has just a few counts. The chain is built from TRBV15 and TRBJ1-1; D not certain. The length of the CDR3 is 18 residues. V gave up 0 bases and J gave up 0 bases, with 17 bases separating them. CDR1 and CDR2 from the germline V gene are LNHNV and YYDKDF (reference sequence). CDR3 in DNA: TGTGCCACCAGCAGAGATCATTGGCGGGAATTGGTGAACACTGAAGCTTTCTTT. Protein: CATSRDHWRELVNTEAFF.

This clone was counted between two and nine times. V and J are TRBV27 and TRBJ1-2; possibly TRBD1 for D (5 bases). Germline CDR1 MNHEY, CDR2 SMNVEV (reference sequence). The ends were cut back, 11 bases at V and 5 bases at J, with 21 bases in the middle. The CDR3 is 14 residues long. The DNA for the CDR3 is TGTGCCGTTGCCACGCGGGGGGGTGGGTATGGCTACACCTTC. The encoded protein is CAVATRGGGYGYTF.

In nucleotides, the CDR3 is TGTGCCAGCAGTTCCGGCGGCAACACGGGGAACTCCTACAATGAGCAGTTCTTC. Amino acids: CASSSGGNTGNSYNEQFF. This chain uses TRBV28 with TRBJ2-1, with TRBD2 as a possible D gene (5 bases). Germline V CDR1 and CDR2: MDHEN, SYDVKM. Trimming left V 4 bases short and J 0 bases short, with 19 bases between. The CDR3 extends over 18 amino acids.

The chain joins TRBV19 to TRBJ2-1; either TRBD1 or TRBD2 may supply D (6 bases each). V dropped 0 bases and J dropped 4 bases, with 10 bases sitting between them. Germline loops: CDR1 LNHDA, CDR2 SQIVND (reference sequence). The CDR3 runs 15 residues. Here the CDR3 reads CASSIDGGGYNEQFF. For the CDR3, the DNA is TGTGCCAGTAGTATAGACGGGGGCGGATACAATGAGCAGTTCTTC.

This clone came up once. A much larger clone lies a single base off, so this may be a read error. The chain recombines TRBV6-1 with TRBJ1-2, with D uncertain. V lost 1 base and J lost 5, with 5 bases in between. From germline, CDR1 is MNHNS and CDR2 SASEGT. This CDR3 is built from 12 residues. CDR3: CASSEVGYGYTF. CDR3 nucleotide sequence: TGTGCCAGCAGTGAAGTAGGGTATGGCTACACCTTC.

This clone came up a few times. The rearrangement links TRBV6-1 to TRBJ2-1; no reliable D call. The ends were cut back, 6 bases at V and 0 bases at J, with 6 bases in the middle. Germline V lookup: CDR1 MNHNS, CDR2 SASEGT. The CDR3 sequence is 13 residues long. The CDR3 is CASSPDSYNEQFF. In DNA, the CDR3 is TGTGCCAGCAGCCCTGACTCCTACAATGAGCAGTTCTTC.

This chain connects TRBV5-4 to TRBJ2-3; a weak D match, TRBD1 (6 bases). Germline V gene sequence: CDR1 SGHNT, CDR2 YYREEE (reference sequence). Trimming pared 4 bases from V and 2 bases from J, leaving 20 bases between. The CDR3 is 17 residues long. The CDR3 region has the DNA TGTGCCAGCAGCACGAAAACCGGGACAACCAACACAGATACGCAGTATTTT. Residues: CASSTKTGTTNTDTQYF.

This clone has a handful of counts. V and J are TRBV18 and TRBJ2-6, with 10 bases aligning to TRBD1. The CDR3 extends over 19 amino acids. Germline trimming cut 4 bases from V and 2 bases from J; bases unmatched to any gene: 11. Germline CDR1 and CDR2: KGHSH and LQKENI. The CDR3 reads CASSLRTGTGVTGANVLTF. As DNA, the CDR3 is TGTGCCAGCTCACTCCGGACCGGGACAGGGGTAACTGGGGCCAACGTCCTGACTTTC.